The 8 T cell receptor beta chains below all came from one sample that was sequenced in a study of blood T cell repertoires in COVID-19. The assay was immunoSEQ multiplex PCR, and TCRdb's table has in-frame clones only and misses some. Of 310,000 or so clones in the sample, nearly 90% were seen once. Sequencing input: PBMCs or T cells enriched from blood (not recorded which). The origin of the receptors is a woman in her thirties who had recovered from COVID-19.

The CDR3 sequence is CASSSRQGDGYTF. The CDR3, as DNA: TGTGCCAGCAGTTCAAGACAGGGTGATGGCTACACCTTC. This chain links TRBV5-6 with TRBJ1-2, with TRBD1 matching 7 bases. The CDR3 runs 13 residues. The germline CDR1 and CDR2 sequences are SGHDT and YYEEEE. J lost 6 bases, V lost 5 bases, and 7 bases had no gene match.

V gene TRBV27 combines with J gene TRBJ1-6; 7 bases match TRBD1. The CDR3 length is 16 residues. Germline assignment: CDR1 MNHEY and CDR2 SMNVEV (reference sequence). Trimming removed 3 bases from V and 7 bases from J; junction bases left unmatched: 9. CDR3 bases: TGTGCCAGCAGTTTGCGCCCCGGGACAGTAAATTCACCCCTCCACTTT. Translated, it gives CASSLRPGTVNSPLHF.

This clone was observed a few times. The chain recombines TRBV4-1 with TRBJ2-7, with D perhaps TRBD1 (6 bases). Per germline, CDR1 MGHRA and CDR2 YSYEKL. The CDR3 has 15 amino acids. Trimming cost V 4 bases and J 3 bases, with 16 bases left between them. The CDR3 sequence is CASSPQTGTNYEQYF. DNA of the CDR3: TGCGCCAGCAGCCCCCAAACAGGGACGAACTACGAGCAGTACTTC.

The genes are TRBV7-9 and TRBJ1-6, with D maybe TRBD1 (6 bases). CDR1 is SEHNR, CDR2 FQNEAQ, per germline (reference sequence). CDR3 length: 15 residues. The V gene lost 5 bases and the J gene lost 6 bases, with 14 bases spanning the gap. The CDR3 bases are TGTGCCAGCAGCACCTATGGACAGATTAATTCACCCCTCCACTTT. It yields the protein CASSTYGQINSPLHF.

This clone was seen once. The rearrangement links TRBV6-5 to TRBJ1-1, with unresolved D. CDR1 is MNHEY, CDR2 SVGAGI, per germline. This CDR3 region has 14 residues. V lost 5 bases, J lost 1 base, and 11 bases lay in between. The CDR3 coding sequence is TGTGCCAGCAGTCCTCCGGGAAGGAACACTGAAGCTTTCTTT. Translated: CASSPPGRNTEAFF.

This clone occurred once. The J gene is TRBJ1-4, the V gene TRBV5-6; D gene unclear. The CDR3 totals 11 residues. CDR1 SGHDT and CDR2 YYEEEE come from the germline V gene. The V and J ends lost 3 bases and 13 bases respectively, with 10 bases between them. CDR3 protein: CASSSGSLLFF. In nucleotides, the CDR3 is TGTGCCAGCAGCTCAGGTTCTTTACTGTTTTTT.

V is TRBV7-9 and J is TRBJ2-1; 9 nucleotides agree with TRBD2. J lost 5 bases, V lost 1 base, and 3 bases had no gene match. This CDR3 is 15 amino acids long. Germline assignment: CDR1 SEHNR and CDR2 FQNEAQ (reference sequence). The CDR3 region has the DNA TGTGCCAGCAGCTTAGGTAGCGGGGGAAACAATGAGCAGTTCTTC. Translation: CASSLGSGGNNEQFF.

The CDR3: CASSRDLSYTF. The CDR3 coding sequence is TGTGCCAGCAGCCGCGACTTAAGCTACACCTTC. The V call is TRBV3-1 (or the pseudogene TRBV3-2), the J call TRBJ1-2; D is unclear. V gave up 4 bases and J gave up 9 bases, with 9 bases separating them. The CDR3 extends over 11 amino acids. Germline CDR1 LGHDT, CDR2 YNNKEL (reference sequence).